Included here is one T cell receptor (beta chain) sequence, with context. The sample is drawn from a study of CD8 T cells in Susac syndrome. Random hexamers were used to reverse transcribe an amount of about 0.45 to 1 ug RNA. immunoSEQ multiplex PCR amplified TCR beta CDR3 across 54 Vbeta, 13 Jbeta. From the immunoSEQ multiplex PCR reads, TCRdb called clonotypes with MiXCR, one entry per CDR3 protein. Of approximately 220,000 distinct CDR3 sequences in the sample, about 95% were seen once. Between the trimmed V and J ends, which lost 5 bases and 1 base, there was a span of 12 bases. The germline gives CDR1 SGHRS, CDR2 YFSETQ. This CDR3 spans 14 amino acids. Blood CD8+ and CD4+ T cells underwent high-throughput TCR beta sequencing. Relapsing-remitting disease, either stable or active, was present in the treatment-naive patients who were the multiple sclerosis controls. Negative isolation was applied to CD8+ and CD4+ T cells, and FACS enrichment was applied to TEMRA cells.

Sequencing was performed on CD4+ T cells from PBMCs. The chain carries TRBV5-1 and TRBJ1-1, with D perhaps TRBD1 (6 bases). This clonotype was sampled from a human donor with multiple sclerosis. The CDR3 loop is CASSQGHSNTEAFF. CDR3 sequence (DNA): TGCGCCAGCAGTCAGGGGCACTCGAACACTGAAGCTTTCTTT.